The 17 T cell receptor beta chains reported below all come from one sample, sequenced in a study of shared clonotypes between healthy human individuals. Clones were read by immunoSEQ multiplex PCR, and TCRdb kept only the in-frame ones, dropping some. The table lists 1 million to 1.3 million clones, about 80% of them singletons. The source material was memory CD4+ T cells from PBMCs. Subset meaning: CD45RA-negative fraction. The receptors were gathered from a young man in good health. Some clones in this sample may be carry-over from other donors' samples.

Turning to this clone: This specimen includes other DNA sequences encoding the same CDR3. This chain uses TRBV2 with TRBJ2-3; 7 bases fit TRBD2. The CDR3 is made up of 13 amino acids. CDR1 is SNHLY, CDR2 FYNNEI, per germline. The J segment lost 4 bases and the V segment lost 6 bases, leaving 4 bases of the junction unmatched. DNA for the CDR3: TGTGCCAGCAGCGGACTAGTCTCAGATACGCAGTATTTT. It translates to CASSGLVSDTQYF.

J is TRBJ1-5 and V is TRBV6-1, with 10 nucleotides matching TRBD1. J lost 2 bases, V lost 3 bases, and 4 bases had no gene match. Germline CDR1 and CDR2: MNHNS and SASEGT. The CDR3 runs to 16 residues. The CDR3 is CASSDSGTGGNQPQHF. The CDR3 nucleotides read TGTGCCAGCAGTGATTCCGGGACAGGGGGCAATCAGCCCCAGCATTTT.

This chain joins TRBV9 and TRBJ1-3; D may be TRBD1 (5 bases). This CDR3 has 17 residues. Germline-derived CDR1 and CDR2 are SGDLS and YYNGEE. Trimming removed 4 bases from V and 0 bases from J, with 17 bases in between. DNA of the CDR3: TGTGCCAGCAGCCTTACGGGACTCCCGAGCTCTGGAAACACCATATATTTT. Encoded protein: CASSLTGLPSSGNTIYF.

As concerns this clone: A read error likely explains this, since a far larger clone differs by one base. The rearrangement links TRBV18 to TRBJ2-7; D perhaps matches TRBD1 (7 bases). The CDR3 is 13 residues long. V lost 5 bases and J 8 bases, leaving 16 bases between the germline ends. The germline gives CDR1 KGHSH, CDR2 LQKENI. In nucleotides, the CDR3 is TGTGCCAGCTCATCAGGCAGGGGGGTAAAGCAGTACTTC. The encoded protein is CASSSGRGVKQYF.

In regard to this clone: This same CDR3 is encoded by further DNA sequences in the sample. The V gene is TRBV28, the J gene TRBJ1-2, with a weak D call TRBD1 (5 bases). V lost 5 bases and J 1 base, leaving 11 bases between the germline ends. Germline V gene lookup returns CDR1 MDHEN and CDR2 SYDVKM. The CDR3 spans 14 residues. The CDR3 bases are TGTGCCAGCAGTCTCCGACAGCTTAACTATGGCTACACCTTC. It translates to CASSLRQLNYGYTF.

The genes are TRBV6-5 and TRBJ1-2; 8 bases are a match to TRBD1. V gave up 7 bases and J gave up 5 bases; unmatched junction bases: 9. Germline CDR1 and CDR2: MNHEY and SVGAGI. The CDR3 totals 14 residues. This CDR3 reads CASTPGQAGYGYTF. CDR3 nucleotide sequence: TGTGCCAGCACTCCGGGACAGGCTGGATATGGCTACACCTTC.

This rearrangement joins TRBV6-1 to TRBJ1-5; D is ambiguous. The ends were cut back, 4 bases at V and 3 bases at J, with 16 bases in the middle. The CDR3 length is 16 residues. Germline V CDR1 and CDR2: MNHNS, SASEGT. The CDR3 here is CASSVSGSLPNQPQHF. The CDR3, as DNA: TGTGCCAGCAGTGTTTCAGGTTCGCTCCCCAATCAGCCCCAGCATTTT.

V usage is TRBV18 and J usage is TRBJ1-2; unclear D gene. Trimming cost V 0 bases and J 3 bases, with 11 bases left between them. The CDR3 is made up of 15 amino acids. Germline CDR1 reads KGHSH; CDR2 reads LQKENI. The CDR3 protein is CASSPPIGRDYGYTF. In nucleotides, the CDR3 is TGTGCCAGCTCACCACCGATCGGAAGGGACTATGGCTACACCTTC.

V is TRBV7-9 and J is TRBJ1-5; D is perhaps TRBD1 (5 bases). CDR3 length: 17 amino acids. Germline values: CDR1 SEHNR, CDR2 FQNEAQ (reference sequence). Deletions cut 1 base from V and 0 bases from J, with 13 bases between. CDR3: CASSLVAGGPSNQPQHF. Here the CDR3 DNA reads TGTGCCAGCAGCTTAGTGGCTGGGGGACCTAGCAATCAGCCCCAGCATTTT.

The V and J genes are TRBV28 and TRBJ1-1; TRBD1 aligns across 7 bases. With V trimmed by 5 bases and J by 5 bases, 11 bases remained unmatched. Germline CDR1 MDHEN, CDR2 SYDVKM. The CDR3 is 15 amino acids. The CDR3 protein is CASSDSRGGWTEAFF. For the CDR3, the DNA is TGTGCCAGCAGTGACAGCAGGGGGGGATGGACTGAAGCTTTCTTT.

In DNA, the CDR3 is TGTGCCAGCCGTCCGGGACAGGGACAAGAGACCCAGTACTTC. This gives the protein CASRPGQGQETQYF. The chain links TRBV7-8 to TRBJ2-5; TRBD1 matches at 9 bases. V shed 8 bases and J 2 bases; nucleotides not matched to a gene: 6. This CDR3 spans 14 amino acids. Per the germline V gene, CDR1 is SGHVS and CDR2 is FQNEAQ.

This chain joins TRBV5-1 and TRBJ1-4, with a possible D match to TRBD1 (6 bases). There are 14 residues in the CDR3. V lost 7 bases and J 5 bases, leaving 15 bases between the germline ends. Looked up from germline, CDR1 is SGHRS and CDR2 is YFSETQ. For the CDR3, the DNA is TGCGCCAGCCGTTTTGACAGGTCAAATGAAAAACTGTTTTTT. Its translation is CASRFDRSNEKLFF.

The genes are TRBV28 and TRBJ2-1; 9 nucleotides match TRBD2. V shed 8 bases, J shed 8 bases, and the junction held 13 bases outside the gene matches. Germline assignment: CDR1 MDHEN and CDR2 SYDVKM. This CDR3 spans 15 amino acids. CDR3 bases: TGTGCCAGCGGAAATCGGGCTAGCGGGAACCATGAGCAGTTCTTC. Translating it yields CASGNRASGNHEQFF.

The chain is built from TRBV30 and TRBJ2-1; 7 bases are shared with TRBD1. Trimming removed 5 bases from V and 2 bases from J; junction bases left unmatched: 12. This CDR3 has 16 amino acids. From germline, CDR1 is GTSNPN and CDR2 SVGIG (reference sequence). The CDR3 DNA reads TGTGCCTGGGGCCGCTATAGGGGGCGCCCCTACAATGAGCAGTTCTTC. Translating gives CAWGRYRGRPYNEQFF.

V usage is TRBV6-6 and J usage is TRBJ2-5; TRBD1 aligns across 7 bases. V was clipped by 6 bases and J by 7 bases; unmatched bases: 11. Germline V CDR1 and CDR2: MNHNY, SVGAGI (reference sequence). The CDR3 has 14 residues. CDR3 sequence reads: CASSPQGPPGTQYF. The CDR3 DNA sequence: TGTGCCAGCAGCCCACAGGGGCCTCCGGGGACCCAGTACTTC.

The gene calls are TRBV14 and TRBJ1-2; D might be TRBD1 (5 bases). With 3 bases removed from V and 5 bases from J, the gap between germline ends came to 13 bases. The CDR3 covers 14 residues. CDR1 is SGHDN and CDR2 is FVKESK in the germline V gene. The CDR3 reads CASSQQRGTYGYTF. The CDR3 DNA follows: TGTGCCAGCAGCCAGCAACGGGGCACTTATGGCTACACCTTC.

The chain carries TRBV4-2 and TRBJ2-3; D perhaps matches TRBD2 (5 bases). Trimming cost V 0 bases and J 1 base, with 8 bases left between them. Germline CDR1 is LGHNA and CDR2 is YNFKEQ. The CDR3 consists of 15 residues. CDR3 DNA sequence: TGTGCCAGCAGCCAAGAGGCGGGCCGCACAGATACGCAGTATTTT. It translates to CASSQEAGRTDTQYF.